One sample yielded the 22 T cell receptor beta chains listed below, sequenced in a study of shared clonotypes between healthy human individuals. Profiled with immunoSEQ multiplex PCR; TCRdb holds only in-frame clones, not every one. Of about 690,000 clones listed, 90% are singletons. The sequencing sample was made of memory CD8+ T cells from PBMCs. As to subset: CD45RO+ cells pooled with CCR7-negative TemRA cells. These receptors all come from a young man in good health. Some clones in this sample may be carry-over from other donors' samples.

The chain carries TRBV15 and TRBJ2-7; tentative D call: TRBD1 (6 bases). Germline values: CDR1 LNHNV, CDR2 YYDKDF (reference sequence). The CDR3 is 13 amino acids. The V gene lost 0 bases and the J gene lost 5 bases, with 8 bases spanning the gap. CDR3 amino acids: CATSRDAGDEQYF. CDR3 nucleotides: TGTGCCACCAGCAGAGACGCAGGGGACGAGCAGTACTTC.

V and J are TRBV9 and TRBJ2-3; no clear D. Trimming cost V 0 bases and J 5 bases, with 4 bases left between them. This CDR3 has 12 amino acids. Germline V gene sequence: CDR1 SGDLS, CDR2 YYNGEE. CDR3 in amino acids: CASSVGEDTQYF. The CDR3 coding sequence is TGTGCCAGCAGCGTAGGGGAAGATACGCAGTATTTT.

V and J are TRBV27 and TRBJ2-2; D gene unclear. CDR3 length: 13 amino acids. Trimming stripped 6 bases from V and 0 bases from J, with 5 bases between. From germline, CDR1 is MNHEY and CDR2 SMNVEV (reference sequence). The CDR3 sequence: CASRAPNTGELFF. The CDR3 DNA sequence: TGTGCCAGCAGAGCCCCGAACACCGGGGAGCTGTTTTTT.

This sequence joins TRBV4-2 and TRBJ1-3; D perhaps matches TRBD1 (5 bases). The CDR3 consists of 17 residues. The ends were cut back, 4 bases at V and 3 bases at J, with 19 bases in the middle. CDR1 LGHNA and CDR2 YNFKEQ come from the germline V gene. The CDR3 reads CASSRGSEGLRGNTIYF. The CDR3 region has the DNA TGTGCCAGCAGCCGAGGGAGTGAGGGGCTTCGTGGAAACACCATATATTTT.

J is TRBJ2-1 and V is TRBV2; 7 bases map to TRBD1. Trimming cost V 9 bases and J 3 bases; bases outside gene matches: 5. CDR1 and CDR2 (germline): SNHLY, FYNNEI. The CDR3 is 13 residues long. DNA of the CDR3: TGTGCCAGAGACAGGGCCAACTACAATGAGCAGTTCTTC. Its protein product is CARDRANYNEQFF.

The J gene is TRBJ1-3, the V gene TRBV11-2, with D perhaps matching TRBD1 (6 bases). This CDR3 has 15 amino acids. The germline gives CDR1 SGHAT, CDR2 FQNNGV. The V end was cut by 5 bases, the J end by 5 bases, with 16 bases between. CDR3 sequence (DNA): TGTGCCAGCAGCATATCAGGGGATGGTAGAAACACCATATATTTT. Its protein product is CASSISGDGRNTIYF.

In its sample, this clone was seen once. This chain links TRBV11-2 with TRBJ1-1; D might be TRBD1 (5 bases). Germline V lookup: CDR1 SGHAT, CDR2 FQNNGV. V gave up 5 bases and J gave up 6 bases, with 19 bases separating them. The CDR3 is 15 amino acids. The DNA of the CDR3 is TGTGCCAGCAGCCCCATGAGGGGTATTGAATCTGAAGCTTTCTTT. As protein: CASSPMRGIESEAFF.

In the case of this clone: The identical CDR3 is also encoded by other nucleotide sequences in the sample. The rearrangement uses TRBV11-2 and TRBJ2-1; 12 bases line up with TRBD2. There are 16 residues in the CDR3. V lost 3 bases and J lost 1; bases outside the gene matches: 1. Germline assignment: CDR1 SGHAT and CDR2 FQNNGV. The CDR3 DNA is TGTGCCAGCAGCTTGACTAGCGGGAGTTCCTACAATGAGCAGTTCTTC. Translating it yields CASSLTSGSSYNEQFF. Using reference TRBV11-2 and TRBJ2-1 for the parts outside the CDR3, the full variable domain is EAGVAQSPRYKIIEKRQSVAFWCNPISGHATLYWYQQILGQGPKLLIQFQNNGVVDDSQLPKDRFSAERLKGVDSTLKIQPAKLEDSAVYLCASSLTSGSSYNEQFFGPGTRLTVL.

V and J are TRBV7-9 and TRBJ1-1; 8 bases fit TRBD1. V gave up 5 bases and J gave up 4 bases; unmatched junction bases: 12. This CDR3 is built from 16 residues. Germline V gives CDR1 SEHNR, CDR2 FQNEAQ (reference sequence). CDR3 in DNA: TGTGCCAGCAGCCATCAAAGCGACAGGGGCGGCACTGAAGCTTTCTTT. This sequence encodes CASSHQSDRGGTEAFF.

This clone was seen more than once but under ten times. The chain couples TRBV12-5 to TRBJ1-3, with D unclear. The CDR3 consists of 15 residues. Germline CDR1 reads LGHNT; CDR2 reads FRNRAP. V was trimmed by 3 bases and J by 0 bases, leaving 9 bases between them. In DNA form, the CDR3 reads TGTGCTAGTGGTTTTCCCCAGAGCTCTGGAAACACCATATATTTT. Protein sequence: CASGFPQSSGNTIYF. Filled out from reference TRBV12-5 and TRBJ1-3, the complete variable domain reads DARVTQTPRHKVTEMGQEVTMRCQPILGHNTVFWYRQTMMQGLELLAYFRNRAPLDDSGMPKDRFSAEMPDATLATLKIQPSEPRDSAVYFCASGFPQSSGNTIYFGEGSWLTVV.

The CDR3 DNA is TGTGCCAGCAGCCTTACGGACAGTCTCAATCAGCCCCAGCATTTT. It yields the protein CASSLTDSLNQPQHF. The chain uses TRBV28 and TRBJ1-5, with D tentatively TRBD1 (6 bases). Germline V gene sequence: CDR1 MDHEN, CDR2 SYDVKM. The V end was cut by 6 bases, the J end by 3 bases, with 15 bases between. The CDR3 has 15 amino acids.

This chain joins TRBV9 and TRBJ2-7; D unresolved. V lost 4 bases, J lost 1 base, and 12 bases lay in between. The CDR3 sequence is 14 residues long. Germline V CDR1 and CDR2: SGDLS, YYNGEE. The DNA for the CDR3 is TGTGCCAGCAGCCCGACCCCTGGATCCTACGAGCAGTACTTC. Its translation is CASSPTPGSYEQYF.

This chain joins TRBV5-4 and TRBJ2-7, with D perhaps TRBD1 (5 bases). Trimming took 0 bases from V and 7 from J, leaving 8 bases between them. In germline, CDR1 is SGHNT, CDR2 YYREEE (reference sequence). The CDR3 is 12 amino acids. The DNA for the CDR3 is TGTGCCAGCAGCTTGGAGGGGTGGGAGCAGTACTTC. It codes for CASSLEGWEQYF. Full variable domain (rest looked up from reference TRBV5-4 and TRBJ2-7): ETGVTQSPTHLIKTRGQQVTLRCSSQSGHNTVSWYQQALGQGPQFIFQYYREEENGRGNFPPRFSGLQFPNYSSELNVNALELDDSALYLCASSLEGWEQYFGPGTRLTVT.

The chain uses TRBV27 and TRBJ2-2; the D call may be TRBD1 or TRBD2 (5 bases each). Germline assignment: CDR1 MNHEY and CDR2 SMNVEV (reference sequence). V lost 4 bases and J 2 bases, leaving 14 bases between the germline ends. The CDR3 is 16 amino acids. The CDR3, as DNA: TGTGCCAGCAGTTATACCGGGACCCCTAACACCGGGGAGCTGTTTTTT. This gives the protein CASSYTGTPNTGELFF.

As regards this clone: The sample carries other DNA sequences with the same CDR3. The CDR3 DNA is TGTGCCAGCAGCGTGGAGGGGACACCCTACGAGCAGTACTTC. This sequence encodes CASSVEGTPYEQYF. The rearrangement uses TRBV9 and TRBJ2-7; D is perhaps TRBD1 or TRBD2 (6 bases each). CDR1 is SGDLS and CDR2 is YYNGEE in the germline V gene. Deletions cut 2 bases from V and 2 bases from J, with 11 bases between. The CDR3 sequence is 14 residues long.

This chain links TRBV4-2 with TRBJ2-1, with 10 bases fitting TRBD2. Trimming cost V 4 bases and J 5 bases; bases outside gene matches: 14. CDR3 size: 18 residues. In germline, CDR1 is LGHNA, CDR2 YNFKEQ. The chain's CDR3 is CASSLQSVLAGADNEQFF. The CDR3 DNA reads TGTGCCAGCAGCCTACAATCCGTCCTAGCGGGAGCTGACAATGAGCAGTTCTTC.

The rearrangement links TRBV27 to TRBJ2-7; 7 positions match TRBD1. In germline, CDR1 is MNHEY, CDR2 SMNVEV (reference sequence). Trimming cost V 2 bases and J 3 bases; bases outside gene matches: 7. The CDR3 consists of 15 residues. CDR3 bases: TGTGCCAGCAGTTTAAAGGGGGCTATTTTCTACGAGCAGTACTTC. It codes for CASSLKGAIFYEQYF.

V is TRBV7-8 and J is TRBJ2-7; 9 nucleotides match TRBD2. There are 15 residues in the CDR3. In germline, CDR1 is SGHVS, CDR2 FQNEAQ. V lost 5 bases, J lost 0 bases, and 5 bases stayed unmatched. Here the CDR3 reads CASSATSGASYEQYF. Here the CDR3 DNA reads TGTGCCAGCAGCGCGACTAGCGGTGCCTCCTACGAGCAGTACTTC.

The chain carries TRBV6-5 and TRBJ1-1; no reliable D call. Trimming took off 5 bases at V and 3 bases at J, with 7 bases between the two ends. Germline-derived CDR1 and CDR2 are MNHEY and SVGAGI. The CDR3 has 12 amino acids. CDR3 coding DNA: TGTGCCAGCAGTCAAGGAGACACTGAAGCTTTCTTT. Translated: CASSQGDTEAFF.

This chain connects TRBV15 to TRBJ2-5; possible D gene TRBD2, 6 bases. Trimming removed 1 base at V and 5 bases at J, with 14 bases between. The CDR3 is 15 amino acids. Germline CDR1 and CDR2: LNHNV and YYDKDF (reference sequence). The CDR3 coding sequence is TGTGCCACCAGCAGAGGAGGGACTTTGCCGGAGACCCAGTACTTC. It encodes CATSRGGTLPETQYF.

With respect to this clone: This sample includes further DNA sequences coding for the same CDR3. V is TRBV9 and J is TRBJ2-7; D gene ambiguous. This CDR3 comprises 14 residues. CDR1 and CDR2 from the germline V gene are SGDLS and YYNGEE. With 0 bases removed from V and 2 bases from J, the gap between germline ends came to 9 bases. CDR3 sequence reads: CASSVGGTPYEQYF. The CDR3 nucleotides read TGTGCCAGCAGCGTAGGCGGTACCCCCTACGAGCAGTACTTC.

The CDR3: CASSPPRTGNYGYTF. The CDR3 coding sequence is TGTGCCAGCAGCCCTCCCCGAACAGGGAACTATGGCTACACCTTC. The V and J genes are TRBV5-6 and TRBJ1-2; D may be TRBD1 (6 bases). Trimming took off 4 bases at V and 2 bases at J, with 15 bases between the two ends. Germline CDR1 SGHDT, CDR2 YYEEEE. CDR3 length: 15 residues. The entire variable domain, with the rest obtained from reference TRBV5-6 and TRBJ1-2, is as follows: DAGVTQSPTHLIKTRGQQVTLRCSPKSGHDTVSWYQQALGQGPQFIFQYYEEEERQRGNFPDRFSGHQFPNYSSELNVNALLLGDSALYLCASSPPRTGNYGYTFGSGTRLTVV.